A selection of T cell receptor beta chains follows, all from one sample in a study of blood T cell repertoires in COVID-19. Data came from immunoSEQ multiplex PCR; TCRdb stores just in-frame clones and leaves some out. The top ten hold roughly 11% of the sample, which has approximately 180,000 clones, 70% to 90% seen once. Sequencing was done on a sample of peripheral blood. Receptors were obtained from a human donor with active or convalescent COVID-19. The donor label of this sample is uncertain. CDR3s include the opening cysteine and the closing phenylalanine or tryptophan.

V gene: TRBV28; J gene: TRBJ2-3; CDR3 protein: CASSNLAGGGTDTQYF
V gene: TRBV19; J gene: TRBJ2-7; CDR3 protein: CASSIGQGIGEQYF
V gene: TRBV10-3; J gene: TRBJ1-2; CDR3 protein: CAISESVLGGAQDGYTF
V gene: TRBV6-1; J gene: TRBJ2-2; CDR3 protein: CASSELAGGRPGELFF
V gene: TRBV5-1; J gene: TRBJ1-4; CDR3 protein: CASSFKGINEKLFF
V gene: TRBV5-1; J gene: TRBJ2-5; CDR3 protein: CASSLAEPQETQYF
V gene: TRBV19; J gene: TRBJ1-1; CDR3 protein: CASSIRRQGGSSEAFF
V gene: TRBV5-1; J gene: TRBJ2-3; CDR3 protein: CASSLAQGPTDTQYF
V gene: TRBV18; J gene: TRBJ1-2; CDR3 protein: CASSPLGGNDGYTF
V gene: TRBV24-1; J gene: TRBJ2-5; CDR3 protein: CATSDLSPRGETQYF
V gene: TRBV11-2; J gene: TRBJ2-5; CDR3 protein: CASSLVRVGETQYF
V gene: TRBV12-3/TRBV12-4; J gene: TRBJ2-1; CDR3 protein: CASSSLWEQFF
V gene: TRBV7-3; J gene: TRBJ2-1; CDR3 protein: CASSLGLAGTNEQFF
V gene: TRBV5-4; J gene: TRBJ2-5; CDR3 protein: CASSLRTGGGETQYF
V gene: TRBV5-4; J gene: TRBJ2-6; CDR3 protein: CASSPGGANVLTF
V gene: TRBV7-2; J gene: TRBJ2-7; CDR3 protein: CASSLVNEQYF
V gene: TRBV28; J gene: TRBJ2-3; CDR3 protein: CASSRPAGRTDTQYF
V gene: TRBV9; J gene: TRBJ2-7; CDR3 protein: CASSVGGWGVNDEQYF
V gene: TRBV6-1; J gene: TRBJ2-7; CDR3 protein: CASSEVWVREQYF
V gene: TRBV6-1; J gene: TRBJ1-3; CDR3 protein: CASSSAQGPGNTIYF
V gene: TRBV11-2; J gene: TRBJ2-5; CDR3 protein: CASSPVAGEETQYF
V gene: TRBV4-1; J gene: TRBJ2-7; CDR3 protein: CASSQGQGATYEQYF
V gene: TRBV11-3; J gene: TRBJ2-7; CDR3 protein: CASSPSAYEQYF
V gene: TRBV4-1; J gene: TRBJ1-3; CDR3 protein: CASSPGQGRSGNTIYF
V gene: TRBV7-9; J gene: TRBJ2-2; CDR3 protein: CASSNYRDRGSGELFF
V gene: TRBV10-2; J gene: TRBJ1-1; CDR3 protein: CASSELPGQGHNTEAFF
V gene: TRBV2; J gene: TRBJ2-5; CDR3 protein: CASRAGVLPGTQYF
V gene: TRBV30; J gene: TRBJ1-1; CDR3 protein: CAWSVQENTEAFF
V gene: TRBV28; J gene: TRBJ1-5; CDR3 protein: CASSSPADRADQPQHF
V gene: TRBV29-1; J gene: TRBJ1-1; CDR3 protein: CSAWMSGTEAFF
V gene: TRBV4-3; J gene: TRBJ1-5; CDR3 protein: CASSQDPQGQGSNQPQHF
V gene: TRBV6-4; J gene: TRBJ2-1; CDR3 protein: CASSDSSSEQFF
V gene: TRBV15; J gene: TRBJ1-6; CDR3 protein: CATSREGQGNSPLHF
V gene: TRBV28; J gene: TRBJ1-3; CDR3 protein: CASTAPRTGRSGNTIYF
V gene: TRBV9; J gene: TRBJ1-1; CDR3 protein: CASSVVGGSKAFF
V gene: TRBV19; J gene: TRBJ1-1; CDR3 protein: CASNRGLNTEAFF
V gene: TRBV30; J gene: TRBJ1-2; CDR3 protein: CAWSVTDYGYTF
V gene: TRBV18; J gene: TRBJ1-2; CDR3 protein: CASSPRNRDAGYTF
V gene: TRBV2; J gene: TRBJ1-2; CDR3 protein: CASSEVTYSDGYTF